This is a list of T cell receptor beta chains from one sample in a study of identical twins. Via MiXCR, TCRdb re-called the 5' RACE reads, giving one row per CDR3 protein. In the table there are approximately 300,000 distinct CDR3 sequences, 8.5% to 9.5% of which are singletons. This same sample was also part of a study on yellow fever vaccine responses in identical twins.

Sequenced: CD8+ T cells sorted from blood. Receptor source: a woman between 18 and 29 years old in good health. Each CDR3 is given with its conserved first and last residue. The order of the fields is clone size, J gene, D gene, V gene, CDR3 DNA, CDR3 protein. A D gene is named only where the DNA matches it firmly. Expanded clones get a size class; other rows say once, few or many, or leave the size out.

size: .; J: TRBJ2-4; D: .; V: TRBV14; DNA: TGTGCCAGCAGCTCAGGACCCCTCCTAGCCAAAAACATTCAGTACTTC; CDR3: CASSSGPLLAKNIQYF
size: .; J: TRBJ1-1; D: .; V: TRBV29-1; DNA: TGCAGCGTTGAAGATTTACGGAAAGCTGAAGCTTTCTTT; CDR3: CSVEDLRKAEAFF
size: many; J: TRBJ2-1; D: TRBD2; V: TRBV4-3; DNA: TGCGCCAGCAGCCAGATGGGGAGACTAGCGGAATCCGAAGGCTACAATGAGCAGTTCTTC; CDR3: CASSQMGRLAESEGYNEQFF
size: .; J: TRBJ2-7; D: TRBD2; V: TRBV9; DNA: TGTGCCAGCAGCGGGGGACTAGCCGAGCAGTACTTC; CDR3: CASSGGLAEQYF
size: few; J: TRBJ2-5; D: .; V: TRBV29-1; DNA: TGCAGCGTTGAACCCGGTAGTCTACAAGAGACCCAGTACTTC; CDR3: CSVEPGSLQETQYF
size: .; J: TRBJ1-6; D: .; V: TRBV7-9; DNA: TGTGCCAGCAGAAACGAGGAGGGAAGCAACTCACCCCTCCACTTT; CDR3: CASRNEEGSNSPLHF
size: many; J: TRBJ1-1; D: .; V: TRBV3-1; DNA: TGTGCCAGCAGCCAAGATTATAGGGGCAGCTTAACTGAAGCTTTCTTT; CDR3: CASSQDYRGSLTEAFF
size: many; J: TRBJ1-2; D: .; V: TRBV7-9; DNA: TGTGCCAGCAGCCTGGACAGTACTAACTATGGCTACACCTTC; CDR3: CASSLDSTNYGYTF
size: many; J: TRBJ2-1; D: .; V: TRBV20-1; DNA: TGCAGTGCTAGTGAGACCCAAACCCATGAGCAGTTCTTC; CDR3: CSASETQTHEQFF
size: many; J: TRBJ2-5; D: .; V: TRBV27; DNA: TGTGCCAGCAGTCTCCGGGACTTGACTGGGGAGACCCAGTACTTC; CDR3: CASSLRDLTGETQYF
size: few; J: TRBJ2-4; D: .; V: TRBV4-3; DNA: TGCGCCAGCAGCCAAGAGTCAGGGGTCTGGGACATTCAGTACTTC; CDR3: CASSQESGVWDIQYF